What follows are 20 T cell receptor beta chains derived from one specimen sequenced in a study of cytomegalovirus exposure and HLA in healthy donors (dated by TCRdb to 2017 to 2019). Libraries were built with the immunoSEQ multiplex PCR assay. For the multiplex PCR, a mixture combining 60 forward primers for TCR Vbeta segments and 13 reverse primers for TCR Jbeta segments was used. This is the immuneACCESS table as TCRdb keeps it, with only in-frame sequences that have V and J called. A part of the clones is gone; compared with another copy, unresolved V genes explain less than half, and the rest is unexplained. The sample table lists hundreds of thousands of clones, over 80% of them with a count of one. The biggest ten clones account for roughly 0.66% of the sample. Sequenced: PBMCs. The source is a boy aged 2 to 10 in good health and CMV-seronegative.

The V and J genes are TRBV7-9 and TRBJ2-7; tentatively, D is TRBD2 (6 bases). The ends were cut back, 5 bases at V and 0 bases at J, with 8 bases in the middle. Germline CDR1 reads SEHNR; CDR2 reads FQNEAQ (reference sequence). CDR3 length equals 13 residues. Written as DNA, the CDR3 is TGTGCCAGCAGCGCGGGAACCTCCTACGAGCAGTACTTC. Translation: CASSAGTSYEQYF. Together with reference TRBV7-9 and TRBJ2-7, the CDR3 gives the full variable domain: DTGVSQNPRHKITKRGQNVTFRCDPISEHNRLYWYRQTLGQGPEFLTYFQNEAQLEKSRLLSDRFSAERPKGSFSTLEIQRTEQGDSAMYLCASSAGTSYEQYFGPGTRLTVT.

V gene TRBV11-3 combines with J gene TRBJ2-1, with D unclear. Between the trimmed V and J ends, which lost 3 bases and 1 base, there was a span of 10 bases. CDR1 is SGHNT, CDR2 YENEEA, per germline. The CDR3 has 15 residues. CDR3 sequence: CASSLELASYNEQFF. The CDR3 coding sequence is TGTGCCAGCAGCTTGGAGCTTGCTTCCTACAATGAGCAGTTCTTC.

V and J are TRBV6-1 and TRBJ2-6; TRBD1 aligns across 7 bases. The germline gives CDR1 MNHNS, CDR2 SASEGT. V shed 5 bases, J shed 2 bases, and the junction held 3 bases outside the gene matches. The CDR3 consists of 15 residues. CDR3 nucleotides: TGTGCCAGCAGTCAAGACAGGGCTGGGGCCAACGTCCTGACTTTC. This translates into CASSQDRAGANVLTF.

The chain is built from TRBV9 and TRBJ1-2; tentative D call: TRBD1 (5 bases). The CDR3 runs 13 residues. Germline V CDR1 and CDR2: SGDLS, YYNGEE. The V end lost 4 bases, the J end lost 7 bases, and 14 bases lay between the germline ends. This CDR3 is CASSPGGVGGYTF. The CDR3 region has the DNA TGTGCCAGCAGCCCCGGGGGGGTAGGTGGCTACACCTTC.

The CDR3 reads CASSYFEGLGNEQYF. The CDR3 DNA reads as TGTGCCAGCAGTTACTTCGAGGGACTAGGAAACGAGCAGTACTTC. V is TRBV6-6 and J is TRBJ2-7, with TRBD2 identical over 8 bases. V lost 1 base to trimming and J lost 5 bases; unmatched junction nucleotides: 7. CDR3 length equals 15 residues. Germline V gene lookup returns CDR1 MNHNY and CDR2 SVGAGI (reference sequence).

The chain carries TRBV15 and TRBJ2-7, with 7 bases matching TRBD1. The CDR3 spans 13 residues. V lost 8 bases and J lost 5; bases outside the gene matches: 9. CDR1 LNHNV and CDR2 YYDKDF come from the germline V gene (reference sequence). The DNA for the CDR3 is TGTGCCACCGCGAAGACAGGGCAGGACGAGCAGTACTTC. Protein: CATAKTGQDEQYF. Using reference TRBV15 and TRBJ2-7 for the parts outside the CDR3, the full variable domain is DAMVIQNPRYQVTQFGKPVTLSCSQTLNHNVMYWYQQKSSQAPKLLFHYYDKDFNNEADTPDNFQSRRPNTSFCFLDIRSPGLGDTAMYLCATAKTGQDEQYFGPGTRLTVT.

This CDR3 reads CASSDRGHTEAFF. The DNA for the CDR3 is TGTGCCAGCAGTGACAGGGGGCACACTGAAGCTTTCTTT. The chain has TRBV2 and TRBJ1-1; TRBD1 matches 8 bases. The CDR3 is 13 residues long. V lost 3 bases and J lost 3; bases outside the gene matches: 0. The germline V gene encodes CDR1 SNHLY and CDR2 FYNNEI. The full variable domain, in which reference TRBV2 and TRBJ1-1 provide the parts outside the CDR3, is EPEVTQTPSHQVTQMGQEVILRCVPISNHLYFYWYRQILGQKVEFLVSFYNNEISEKSEIFDDQFSVERPDGSNFTLKIRSTKLEDSAMYFCASSDRGHTEAFFGQGTRLTVV.

V is TRBV10-1 and J is TRBJ2-3, with 7 bases lining up with TRBD2. Germline V gene lookup returns CDR1 WNHNN and CDR2 SYGVQD (reference sequence). The V segment lost 3 bases and the J segment 6 bases; nucleotides outside the gene matches: 9. CDR3 length equals 15 residues. CDR3 DNA sequence: TGCGCCAGCAGTGACCCAGGGCCCGGGGGGGATACGCAGTATTTT. Translated: CASSDPGPGGDTQYF.

CDR3 in amino acids: CSVGQDRSGTQYF. In DNA, the CDR3 is TGCAGCGTTGGCCAGGACAGGAGTGGTACGCAGTATTTT. The gene calls are TRBV29-1 and TRBJ2-3; TRBD1 matches at 7 bases. Germline trimming cut 4 bases from V and 8 bases from J; bases unmatched to any gene: 9. Germline assignment: CDR1 SQVTM and CDR2 ANQGSEA. The CDR3 is 13 residues long.

The chain couples TRBV9 to TRBJ1-2; tentatively, D is TRBD1 (6 bases). From germline, CDR1 is SGDLS and CDR2 YYNGEE. The CDR3 length is 12 residues. Trimming cost V 4 bases and J 10 bases, with 14 bases left between them. CDR3 protein: CASSPTGFDYTF. The CDR3 nucleotides are TGTGCCAGCAGCCCAACAGGGTTCGACTACACCTTC.

This chain links TRBV29-1 with TRBJ2-7; D might be TRBD2 (6 bases). Trimming removed 7 bases at V and 4 bases at J, with 11 bases between. CDR3 length equals 11 residues. Per the germline V gene, CDR1 is SQVTM and CDR2 is ANQGSEA. CDR3 amino acids: CSGGGKYEQYF. Written as DNA, the CDR3 is TGCAGCGGTGGAGGGAAATACGAGCAGTACTTC.

This clone was found a few times. CDR3 DNA sequence: TGTGCCAGCAAAACCCTTCTACAGGGGGCGTGGGAGACCCAGTACTTC. This codes for CASKTLLQGAWETQYF. V usage is TRBV27 and J usage is TRBJ2-5, with 9 bases identical to TRBD1. V was clipped by 7 bases and J by 5 bases; unmatched bases: 14. Germline CDR1 and CDR2: MNHEY and SMNVEV (reference sequence). The CDR3 is 16 amino acids.

This clone was seen only a few times. The gene calls are TRBV21-1 and TRBJ1-3; the D call of TRBD1 is as the table states it, not checked on the DNA. TRBV21-1 is noted as a pseudogene. This CDR3 region has 16 residues. This CDR3 reads CASSKSPGTGGNTIYF. CDR3 nucleotide sequence: TGTGCCAGCAGCAAAAGTCCGGGTACAGGCGGAAACACCATATATTTT.

The chain couples TRBV10-2 to TRBJ2-3, with 7 bases aligning to TRBD1. Germline-derived CDR1 and CDR2 are WSHSY and SAAADI. The CDR3 has 15 amino acids. With 7 bases clipped from V and 4 bases from J, the junction kept 11 bases outside the gene matches. The CDR3 reads CASTRTGWAADTQYF. The CDR3, as DNA: TGCGCCAGCACCCGGACAGGTTGGGCGGCAGATACGCAGTATTTT.

This chain uses TRBV18 with TRBJ2-7, with 9 bases lining up with TRBD1. Germline trimming cut 3 bases from V and 4 bases from J; bases unmatched to any gene: 7. CDR3 length equals 15 residues. Per the germline V gene, CDR1 is KGHSH and CDR2 is LQKENI. The CDR3 region has the DNA TGTGCCAGCTCACCGTGGACCGACAGGGGGTACGAGCAGTACTTC. Its protein product is CASSPWTDRGYEQYF.

The V and J genes are TRBV27 and TRBJ2-1, with 12 bases lining up with TRBD2. This CDR3 contains 16 residues. Germline V gene sequence: CDR1 MNHEY, CDR2 SMNVEV (reference sequence). Trimming at V came to 6 bases and at J to 7 bases, leaving 10 bases not matched to a gene. CDR3 sequence: CASSSKTSGSLNEQFF. CDR3 bases: TGTGCCAGCAGCTCCAAGACTAGCGGGAGTTTAAATGAGCAGTTCTTC.

The rearrangement links TRBV30 to TRBJ1-2; D is ambiguous. Germline lookup yields CDR1 GTSNPN and CDR2 SVGIG (reference sequence). The ends were cut back, 1 base at V and 4 bases at J, with 22 bases in the middle. The CDR3 extends over 17 amino acids. CDR3 bases: TGTGCCTGGAGTGCCGGAAGCCCTCACACGGAGAGCTATGGCTACACCTTC. Amino acid sequence: CAWSAGSPHTESYGYTF.

J is TRBJ1-5 and V is TRBV4-2, with no clear D. V was shortened by 6 bases and J by 2 bases, with 11 bases between the two germline ends. The germline gives CDR1 LGHNA, CDR2 YNFKEQ. The length of the CDR3 is 14 residues. The DNA for the CDR3 is TGTGCCAGCAGTCCATCGGCGGGCAATCAGCCCCAGCATTTT. Its protein product is CASSPSAGNQPQHF.

V and J are TRBV7-3 and TRBJ1-6; 7 bases fit TRBD1. Germline lookup yields CDR1 SGHTA and CDR2 FQGTGA. J gave up 4 bases and V 5 bases, and 8 bases lay outside the gene matches. This CDR3 is built from 16 residues. The CDR3 DNA follows: TGTGCCAGCAGCCCCACTGCAGGGGGTTATAATTCACCCCTCCACTTT. Translation gives CASSPTAGGYNSPLHF.

This clone has a count of ten or more. The V call is TRBV6-5, the J call TRBJ1-2, with D possibly TRBD1 on 5 matching bases. The CDR3 consists of 15 residues. V shed 0 bases and J shed 4 bases, with 12 bases lying between them. The germline gives CDR1 MNHEY, CDR2 SVGAGI. This chain's CDR3 is CASSYSGGGGYGYTF. CDR3 DNA: TGTGCCAGCAGTTACTCAGGTGGGGGAGGCTATGGCTACACCTTC.